These 10 T cell receptor beta chains came from one sample sequenced in a study of blood T cells in healthy people across ages. The authors ran a second PCR of 7 to 11 cycles using a sample-barcoded 5' primer and a J-beta primer mix. One entry per CDR3 protein results from TCRdb running MiXCR on the 5' RACE reads. The sample contains about 760,000 distinct CDR3 sequences, roughly three fifths of which appear only once. Material for sequencing was blood. These receptors came from a man between 40 and 49 years old in good health.

This chain uses TRBV10-3 with TRBJ2-7; D is ambiguous. Trimming removed 6 bases from V and 2 bases from J, with 14 bases in between. Germline CDR1 and CDR2: ENHRY and SYGVKD. This CDR3 comprises 14 residues. The CDR3 DNA sequence: TGTGCCATCAGAAAGGACCTGGGCGCCTACGAGCAGTACTTC. Translation gives CAIRKDLGAYEQYF.

The chain has TRBV27 and TRBJ2-7; possibly TRBD2 for D (5 bases). The germline V gene encodes CDR1 MNHEY and CDR2 SMNVEV (reference sequence). The length of the CDR3 is 13 residues. Trimming shortened V by 5 bases and J by 2 bases, and 10 bases separated the two germline ends. CDR3 in DNA: TGTGCCAGCAGTCGAGGGCTTACCTACGAGCAGTACTTC. Amino acids: CASSRGLTYEQYF.

This clonotype was picked up a small number of times. The chain employs TRBV4-1 and TRBJ1-2; D gene unclear. The ends were cut back, 0 bases at V and 4 bases at J, with 12 bases in the middle. The germline V gene encodes CDR1 MGHRA and CDR2 YSYEKL. The CDR3 length is 15 residues. The CDR3 is CASSQDYGRSYGYTF. In DNA form, the CDR3 reads TGCGCCAGCAGCCAAGATTACGGTAGGAGCTATGGCTACACCTTC.

The V gene is TRBV15, the J gene TRBJ2-5, with 8 bases identical to TRBD2. Germline V gene data show CDR1 as LNHNV and CDR2 as YYDKDF (reference sequence). V dropped 7 bases and J dropped 7; count of bases not matched to a gene: 8. CDR3 length: 13 amino acids. CDR3 coding DNA: TGTGCCACCAACCTAGACGGGACTAGGACCCAGTACTTC. As protein: CATNLDGTRTQYF.

This clonotype was seen only a few times. As DNA, the CDR3 is TGCAGCGTTGAGCCGGCAGGGGGAAGTAACTATGGCTACACCTTC. Amino acid sequence: CSVEPAGGSNYGYTF. This rearrangement joins TRBV29-1 to TRBJ1-2; 7 bases are shared with TRBD1. The length of the CDR3 is 15 residues. V shed 3 bases, J shed 1 base, and the junction held 8 bases outside the gene matches. Germline assignment: CDR1 SQVTM and CDR2 ANQGSEA. Looking up the rest from reference TRBV29-1 and TRBJ1-2 gives the full variable domain: SAVISQKPSRDICQRGTSLTIQCQVDSQVTMMFWYRQQPGQSLTLIATANQGSEATYESGFVIDKFPISRPNLTFSTLTVSNMSPEDSSIYLCSVEPAGGSNYGYTFGSGTRLTVV.

The chain is built from TRBV10-3 and TRBJ1-4; D is possibly TRBD1 (5 bases). This CDR3 comprises 16 residues. V was trimmed by 0 bases and J by 0 bases, leaving 8 bases between them. Germline CDR1 and CDR2: ENHRY and SYGVKD. The CDR3: CAISESGVTTNEKLFF. CDR3 coding DNA: TGTGCCATCAGTGAGTCAGGGGTCACAACTAATGAAAAACTGTTTTTT.

This clonotype was seen a handful of times. The chain joins TRBV11-1 to TRBJ2-5; 7 bases match TRBD1. This CDR3 contains 12 residues. V shed 3 bases, J shed 7 bases, and the junction held 2 bases outside the gene matches. Germline loops: CDR1 SGHAT, CDR2 FQDESV (reference sequence). As DNA, the CDR3 is TGTGCCAGCAGCTTCCCAGGGGGGACCCAGTACTTC. It codes for CASSFPGGTQYF.

This clonotype was recorded once. The V and J genes are TRBV10-2 and TRBJ1-6, with D possibly TRBD1 on 6 matching bases. The CDR3 contains 17 residues. Germline-derived CDR1 and CDR2 are WSHSY and SAAADI. V lost 0 bases and J 6 bases, leaving 15 bases between the germline ends. CDR3 protein: CASSESVAGAPNSPLHF. CDR3 coding DNA: TGCGCCAGCAGTGAGTCGGTTGCGGGGGCCCCTAATTCACCCCTCCACTTT.

This clonotype was detected only a few times. This sequence joins TRBV12-3 or TRBV12-4 and TRBJ2-3; the match to TRBD2 covers 8 bases. CDR3 length equals 16 residues. J gave up 2 bases and V 3 bases, and 7 bases lay outside the gene matches. This CDR3 reads CASSFFGGGNTDTQYF. The CDR3, as DNA: TGTGCCAGCAGTTTTTTTGGCGGGGGGAACACAGATACGCAGTATTTT.

The chain carries TRBV6-1 and TRBJ1-5; 9 nucleotides match TRBD1. V was clipped by 4 bases and J by 7 bases; unmatched bases: 11. The CDR3 extends over 16 amino acids. Germline CDR1 MNHNS, CDR2 SASEGT. CDR3 protein: CASSAPTGGGGQPQHF. CDR3 nucleotides: TGTGCCAGCAGTGCACCAACAGGGGGCGGGGGGCAGCCCCAGCATTTT.